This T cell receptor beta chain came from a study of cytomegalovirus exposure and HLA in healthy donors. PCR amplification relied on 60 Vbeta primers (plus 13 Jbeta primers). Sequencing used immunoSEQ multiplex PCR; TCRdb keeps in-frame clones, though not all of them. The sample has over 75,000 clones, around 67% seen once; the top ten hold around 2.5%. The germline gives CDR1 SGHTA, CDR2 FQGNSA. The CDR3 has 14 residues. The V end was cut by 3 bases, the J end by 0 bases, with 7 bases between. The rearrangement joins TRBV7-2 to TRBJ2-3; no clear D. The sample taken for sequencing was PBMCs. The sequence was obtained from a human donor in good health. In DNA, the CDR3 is TGTGCCAGCAGCTTCGTCGTGAGCACAGATACGCAGTATTTT. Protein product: CASSFVVSTDTQYF.